This T cell receptor beta chain was identified during a study of beta chain features in type 1 diabetes. About the research overall: Healthy donors, compared against patients, showed similar age, gender and cell yields.

Notes on the study in general: There was a moderate but significant shortening of TCRB CDR3s in all four CD4+ subsets of Type 1 diabetes patients. A greater similarity of naive, central memory and Treg TCRB repertoires was seen among patients than among healthy donors. Cells with high TCR expression could be over-represented by cDNA sequencing. Equally in patients and controls, shorter templates might have been favored by PCR.

Investigators reverse transcribed all isolated RNA, so they sequenced expressed TCRB transcripts. Generated by immunoSEQ multiplex PCR, the TCRdb table keeps only in-frame clones and is missing some. In the table there are about 120,000 clones, roughly a sixth of which are singletons. V shed 3 bases and J shed 4 bases, with 15 bases lying between them. Germline values: CDR1 SGHDN, CDR2 FVKESK. CDR3 length: 15 amino acids. The table lists this clone with a few counts. Its antigen remains unidentified. This sequence originates from a man between 18 and 29 years old with type 1 diabetes. The chain combines TRBV14 with TRBJ1-1, with D perhaps TRBD1 (5 bases). The sample taken for sequencing was central memory CD4+ T cells from blood. CDR3 region: CASSQLGRGPTEAFF. The CDR3 bases are TGTGCCAGCAGCCAGCTAGGGAGGGGACCCACTGAAGCTTTCTTT.